This record covers a single TCR beta chain. What it recognizes is unknown. The sample belongs to a study of T cell clones after liver transplantation. About the research overall: Post-transplant blood was tracked for graft-donor-reactive T cell clones identified in a pre-transplant mixed lymphocyte reaction. Until 12-24 months post-transplant, subjects got standard immunosuppression and no induction. Whole-study results and caveats: The donor-reactive repertoire was only partly measurable in a couple of subjects, lacking donor cells. Donor-reactive sequences fell more than third party-reactive ones, suggesting partial deletion.

CDR3 length: 14 amino acids. Generated by immunoSEQ multiplex PCR, the TCRdb table keeps only in-frame clones and is missing some. The data hold around 100,000 clones, with around 84% observed a single time. The gene calls are TRBV21-1 and TRBJ1-6. TRBV21-1 is annotated as a pseudogene. The source of this sequence is a human patient who received a liver transplant. Some T cells may arise from the graft donor. The starting material was CD4+ T cells from blood, obtained approximately 43 months after liver transplant. The CDR3 bases are TGTGCCAGCAGCAAAGAAGGGTTGGATTCACCCCTCCACTTT. Protein: CASSKEGLDSPLHF.